Below, 28 T cell receptor beta chains from the same sample are listed, as sequenced in a study of read filtering for tumor transcriptome and immune sequencing. This library used roughly 400 ng RNA and molecular barcoded adaptors spanning alpha/delta and beta/gamma chains. TCRdb called the reads again in MiXCR, with one record for every CDR3 protein. The sample lists 100,000 to 150,000 distinct CDR3 sequences; 10% to 15% were seen once. Sequencing was carried out using a population of CD138-negative cells sorted from bone marrow. These receptors all come from a donor over 35 with multiple myeloma.

This chain connects TRBV5-1 to TRBJ1-5; no definite D call. The CDR3 sequence is 15 residues long. V gave up 3 bases and J gave up 0 bases, with 10 bases separating them. The germline CDR1 and CDR2 sequences are SGHRS and YFSETQ. The CDR3 sequence: CASSSNPYSNQPQHF. CDR3 DNA: TGCGCCAGCAGCTCCAACCCTTATAGCAATCAGCCCCAGCATTTT.

At least ten counts were recorded for this clonotype. This rearrangement joins TRBV20-1 to TRBJ2-1, with a weak D call TRBD1 (6 bases). Germline V lookup: CDR1 DFQATT, CDR2 SNEGSKA (reference sequence). The V end was cut by 6 bases, the J end by 8 bases, with 17 bases between. The length of the CDR3 is 13 residues. CDR3 sequence reads: CSACLGQAYEQFF. As DNA, the CDR3 is TGCAGTGCATGTTTGGGACAAGCATATGAGCAGTTCTTC.

This clonotype has at least ten counts. The chain is built from TRBV4-1 and TRBJ2-2; no reliable D call. The germline CDR1 and CDR2 sequences are MGHRA and YSYEKL. Trimming removed 0 bases at V and 6 bases at J, with 8 bases between. The CDR3 extends over 14 amino acids. CDR3 sequence (DNA): TGCGCCAGCAGCCAAGAAAACCGGGCCGGGGAGCTGTTTTTT. Protein sequence: CASSQENRAGELFF.

This clonotype was counted many times. CDR3 region: CASSFMRSNTEAFF. The CDR3 nucleotides read TGCGCCAGCAGCTTTATGCGGTCCAACACTGAAGCTTTCTTT. The chain employs TRBV5-1 and TRBJ1-1; D is undetermined. This CDR3 is built from 14 residues. Germline assignment: CDR1 SGHRS and CDR2 YFSETQ. The ends were cut back, 2 bases at V and 2 bases at J, with 10 bases in the middle.

This clonotype was seen ten or more times. The chain combines TRBV29-1 with TRBJ2-5; possibly TRBD1 for D (6 bases). CDR3 length equals 14 residues. Between the trimmed V and J ends, which lost 3 bases and 7 bases, there was a span of 18 bases. In germline, CDR1 is SQVTM, CDR2 ANQGSEA. CDR3 residues: CSVEGRGRPGTQYF. The CDR3 nucleotides are TGCAGCGTTGAGGGCAGGGGCCGGCCAGGGACCCAGTACTTC.

For this clonotype: Since a far larger clone is one base different, this is likely a read error. No conserved phenylalanine or tryptophan is present at the end of the CDR3, so a read error is the likely explanation. It is unclear where the CDR3 begins or ends on the DNA, so no DNA is shown, and the CDR3 is as TCRdb lists it. The chain joins TRBV7-2 to TRBJ2-1; the D segment call TRBD1 is taken from the table without a DNA check. The CDR3 comprises 12 residues, both ends counted. Germline-derived CDR1 and CDR2 are SGHTA and FQGNSA. CDR3 loop: CASSLAGGAKFL.

This clonotype was detected ten times or more. V gene TRBV5-1 combines with J gene TRBJ2-2, with 9 positions matching TRBD1. There are 16 residues in the CDR3. The V and J ends lost 4 bases and 2 bases, in that order; junction bases with no gene match: 6. CDR1 and CDR2 from the germline V gene are SGHRS and YFSETQ. DNA of the CDR3: TGCGCCAGCAGCCCCGGGGGACAGGGAAACACCGGGGAGCTGTTTTTT. It codes for CASSPGGQGNTGELFF.

Only a few counts were recorded for this clonotype. The chain uses TRBV20-1 and TRBJ2-3, with no clear D. The germline V and J ends were trimmed by 0 bases and 7 bases, with 11 bases remaining between them. The germline V gene encodes CDR1 DFQATT and CDR2 SNEGSKA (reference sequence). CDR3 length: 13 residues. This chain's CDR3 is CSARDGSKYTQYF. The CDR3 DNA sequence: TGCAGTGCTAGAGATGGTAGCAAATATACGCAGTATTTT.

The table lists this clonotype with a few counts. The chain recombines TRBV11-2 with TRBJ2-1; 11 nucleotides align to TRBD2. CDR1 and CDR2 (germline): SGHAT, FQNNGV. The J segment lost 3 bases and the V segment lost 6 bases, leaving 4 bases of the junction unmatched. The CDR3 length is 15 residues. The CDR3 region has the DNA TGTGCCAGCAGAATAGCGGGAGGGTTCTACAATGAGCAGTTCTTC. It codes for CASRIAGGFYNEQFF.

This clonotype was counted at least ten times. This chain joins TRBV7-2 and TRBJ2-7; perhaps TRBD2 as D (6 bases). The CDR3 is made up of 15 amino acids. In germline, CDR1 is SGHTA, CDR2 FQGNSA. The V end was cut by 1 base, the J end by 3 bases, with 13 bases between. CDR3 loop: CASSLGGTASYEQYF. Written as DNA, the CDR3 is TGTGCCAGCAGCTTAGGCGGGACTGCTAGCTACGAGCAGTACTTC.

On this clonotype: This may arise from a read error, as a much more abundant clone is one base away. Lacking the conserved final phenylalanine or tryptophan, this CDR3 likely reflects a read error. The rearrangement uses TRBV29-1 and TRBJ1-4; D ambiguous. Per germline, CDR1 SQVTM and CDR2 ANQGSEA. Between the trimmed V and J ends, which lost 4 bases and 8 bases, there was a span of 8 bases. CDR3 length: 11 amino acids. The CDR3 region is CSVGAPEKLFS. In DNA, the CDR3 is TGCAGCGTTGGCGCTCCCGAAAAACTGTTTTCT.

This chain connects TRBV7-2 to TRBJ2-3; TRBD2 matches at 8 bases. Germline V gives CDR1 SGHTA, CDR2 FQGNSA. Losses at the gene ends were 4 bases for V and 3 bases for J; bases not matched to a gene: 9. The CDR3 spans 16 residues. DNA for the CDR3: TGTGCCAGCAGCTCTCAAAGCGGGGGAGTTACAGATACGCAGTATTTT. Residues: CASSSQSGGVTDTQYF.

This clonotype has only a few counts. J is TRBJ1-3 and V is TRBV5-1; D gene unclear. Germline CDR1 SGHRS, CDR2 YFSETQ. CDR3 length: 15 residues. Between the trimmed V and J ends, which lost 0 bases and 0 bases, there was a span of 7 bases. CDR3 sequence reads: CASSLEGSSGNTIYF. Here the CDR3 DNA reads TGCGCCAGCAGCTTGGAGGGCAGCTCTGGAAACACCATATATTTT.

At least ten counts were recorded for this clonotype. The rearrangement uses TRBV7-8 and TRBJ2-6; D not resolved. With 0 bases removed from V and 4 bases from J, the gap between germline ends came to 1 base. This CDR3 region has 13 residues. Germline V lookup: CDR1 SGHVS, CDR2 FQNEAQ. The CDR3 loop is CASSLAGANVLTF. The CDR3 nucleotides are TGTGCCAGCAGCTTAGCCGGGGCCAACGTCCTGACTTTC.

In this sample, this clonotype turned up many times. Written as DNA, the CDR3 is TGTGCCAGCAGCTGGACAGGGTACAATGAGCAGTTCTTC. It encodes CASSWTGYNEQFF. The V call is TRBV9, the J call TRBJ2-1, with TRBD1 matching over 8 bases. The V gene's germline CDR1 is SGDLS and CDR2 YYNGEE. The length of the CDR3 is 13 residues. V gave up 4 bases and J gave up 4 bases; unmatched junction bases: 1.

A word on this clonotype: A much larger clonotype is one base distant, so this may be a read error. This sequence joins TRBV20-1 and TRBJ2-3; the match to TRBD2 covers 8 bases. V was clipped by 0 bases and J by 5 bases; unmatched bases: 10. In germline, CDR1 is DFQATT, CDR2 SNEGSKA (reference sequence). The CDR3 length is 16 residues. CDR3 sequence: CSARDLAGGYIDTQYF. For the CDR3, the DNA is TGCAGTGCTAGAGATCTTGCGGGGGGTTACATAGATACGCAGTATTTT.

The chain has TRBV5-6 and TRBJ2-2; possibly TRBD1 or TRBD2 for D (5 bases each). CDR1 is SGHDT and CDR2 is YYEEEE in the germline V gene. The CDR3 has 16 amino acids. V lost 1 base and J 5 bases, leaving 15 bases between the germline ends. The CDR3 loop is CASSLFEGLGTGELFF. In nucleotides, the CDR3 is TGTGCCAGCAGCTTGTTTGAGGGGCTGGGAACCGGGGAGCTGTTTTTT.

This clonotype appeared many times. This chain connects TRBV6-1 to TRBJ1-2; TRBD1 aligns across 8 bases. CDR3 length equals 14 residues. V shed 4 bases, J shed 8 bases, and the junction held 9 bases outside the gene matches. Germline CDR1 and CDR2: MNHNS and SASEGT. CDR3 protein: CASSGTGTTGGYTF. Here the CDR3 DNA reads TGTGCCAGCAGTGGGACAGGGACTACCGGAGGCTACACCTTC.

In its sample, this clonotype was seen many times. V gene TRBV5-1 combines with J gene TRBJ2-5; D is undetermined. Germline V lookup: CDR1 SGHRS, CDR2 YFSETQ. V was trimmed by 0 bases and J by 1 base, leaving 7 bases between them. The CDR3 length is 14 residues. CDR3 sequence reads: CASSLGRLQETQYF. As DNA, the CDR3 is TGCGCCAGCAGCTTGGGACGGCTCCAAGAGACCCAGTACTTC.

This clonotype was counted many times. This chain links TRBV6-6 with TRBJ2-3; possible D gene TRBD2, 5 bases. The CDR3 is 15 residues long. Trimming cost V 2 bases and J 1 base, with 10 bases left between them. Germline CDR1 reads MNHNY; CDR2 reads SVGAGI (reference sequence). In DNA form, the CDR3 reads TGTGCCAGCAGTTACCGGCAGGAGGGCACAGATACGCAGTATTTT. Its translation is CASSYRQEGTDTQYF.

This clonotype was found many times. The rearrangement links TRBV29-1 to TRBJ1-2, with 8 bases lining up with TRBD1. Germline V CDR1 and CDR2: SQVTM, ANQGSEA. This CDR3 has 14 amino acids. Trimming took 1 base from V and 4 from J; bases not matched to a gene: 5. The CDR3 sequence is CSVEGGQDPYGYTF. DNA of the CDR3: TGCAGCGTTGAAGGGGGACAGGACCCCTATGGCTACACCTTC.

This clonotype was detected ten times or more. The V and J genes are TRBV5-1 and TRBJ2-1, with TRBD1 identical over 8 bases. V shed 0 bases, J shed 9 bases, and the junction held 11 bases outside the gene matches. CDR3 length: 16 residues. Germline assignment: CDR1 SGHRS and CDR2 YFSETQ. Here the CDR3 reads CASSLAPGQGTSEQFF. In DNA form, the CDR3 reads TGCGCCAGCAGCTTGGCCCCAGGACAGGGCACCAGTGAGCAGTTCTTC.

The table lists this clonotype with many counts. The chain combines TRBV5-1 with TRBJ2-1; D may be TRBD1 (8 bases). The CDR3 is made up of 14 amino acids. Germline-derived CDR1 and CDR2 are SGHRS and YFSETQ. V shed 0 bases and J shed 8 bases, with 12 bases lying between them. CDR3 nucleotides: TGCGCCAGCAGCTTGGACAGGGGGAGGGATGAGCAGTTCTTC. Translating gives CASSLDRGRDEQFF.

This clonotype was seen repeatedly, ten times or more. The chain has TRBV20-1 and TRBJ2-7; D is unresolved. Germline-derived CDR1 and CDR2 are DFQATT and SNEGSKA (reference sequence). Trimming left V 0 bases short and J 3 bases short, with 15 bases between. The length of the CDR3 is 15 residues. The CDR3 DNA reads TGCAGTGCTAGAGATTGGAGCCAGCCCTACTACGAGCAGTACTTC. Residues: CSARDWSQPYYEQYF.

In this sample, this clonotype turned up many times. The CDR3 is CASSPVGTSQETQYF. CDR3 sequence (DNA): TGTGCCAGCAGCCCAGTGGGGACTTCCCAAGAGACCCAGTACTTC. This chain joins TRBV9 and TRBJ2-5, with TRBD2 as a possible D gene (6 bases). CDR1 and CDR2 (germline): SGDLS, YYNGEE. V was shortened by 4 bases and J by 1 base, with 14 bases between the two germline ends. This CDR3 has 15 amino acids.

The CDR3 region has the DNA TGTGCCTGGAGGGCCGGGCCCGGGGAGCTGTTTTTT. This encodes CAWRAGPGELFF. The chain recombines TRBV30 with TRBJ2-2, with D hard to call. Trimming pared 3 bases from V and 6 bases from J, leaving 8 bases between. This CDR3 contains 12 residues. Germline lookup yields CDR1 GTSNPN and CDR2 SVGIG (reference sequence).

This clonotype has a handful of counts. The rearrangement links TRBV7-2 to TRBJ2-5; TRBD2 matches at 7 bases. Germline CDR1 SGHTA, CDR2 FQGNSA. J lost 5 bases, V lost 4 bases, and 10 bases had no gene match. The CDR3 contains 15 residues. The DNA of the CDR3 is TGTGCCAGCAGCTCCAGTCGTGGGCGGGGGGAGACCCAGTACTTC. Its protein is CASSSSRGRGETQYF.

This clonotype showed up just once. This may stem from a read error, because a much larger clone lies one nucleotide away. V usage is TRBV11-1 and J usage is TRBJ2-7; 7 bases align to TRBD1. Germline V CDR1 and CDR2: SGHAT, FQDESV (reference sequence). V was clipped by 6 bases and J by 3 bases; unmatched bases: 8. The CDR3 extends over 14 amino acids. CDR3 in amino acids: CASSRQGRGYEQYF. For the CDR3, the DNA is TGTGCCAGCAGTCGACAGGGAAGGGGCTACGAGCAGTACTTC.